The 29 T cell receptor beta chains below were found in one sample sequenced in a study of cytomegalovirus exposure and HLA in healthy donors. Profiled with immunoSEQ multiplex PCR; TCRdb holds only in-frame clones, not every one. The table includes 250,000 or so clones, about 90% detected once. The sequencing sample was made of PBMCs. The receptors were gathered from a young man in good health and CMV-seropositive.

Written as DNA, the CDR3 is TGTGCCAGCAGCTTACTAGCGGAGAACTACGAGCAGTACTTC. Its protein is CASSLLAENYEQYF. J is TRBJ2-7 and V is TRBV7-2, with TRBD2 identical over 7 bases. CDR1 is SGHTA, CDR2 FQGNSA, per germline. The CDR3 is 14 residues long. V dropped 2 bases and J dropped 3; count of bases not matched to a gene: 4. The full variable domain, completed using reference TRBV7-2 and TRBJ2-7, is GAGVSQSPSNKVTEKGKDVELRCDPISGHTALYWYRQSLGQGLEFLIYFQGNSAPDKSGLPSDRFSAERTGGSVSTLTIQRTQQEDSAVYLCASSLLAENYEQYFGPGTRLTVT.

The chain combines TRBV7-6 with TRBJ2-3; maybe TRBD1 (6 bases). Germline lookup yields CDR1 SGHVS and CDR2 FNYEAQ. CDR3 length equals 15 residues. V lost 2 bases to trimming and J lost 4 bases, with 13 bases between them. The CDR3 DNA reads TGTGCCAGCAGCTTACGGCAGGGGAGTGCAGATACGCAGTATTTT. Amino acid sequence: CASSLRQGSADTQYF.

In this sample, this clone turned up once. The chain joins TRBV10-3 to TRBJ2-7, with D possibly matching TRBD2 (6 bases). V lost 8 bases and J 6 bases, leaving 17 bases between the germline ends. The CDR3 runs 13 residues. The germline CDR1 and CDR2 sequences are ENHRY and SYGVKD. Here the CDR3 reads CAIRPSLASEQYF. CDR3 coding DNA: TGTGCCATCCGACCTTCACTAGCTTCCGAGCAGTACTTC.

V is TRBV7-9 and J is TRBJ2-7; D call uncertain. The V gene's germline CDR1 is SEHNR and CDR2 FQNEAQ (reference sequence). V shed 5 bases and J shed 4 bases, with 9 bases lying between them. The CDR3 loop spans 12 amino acids. CDR3 protein: CASSMTEYEQYF. The CDR3 DNA is TGTGCCAGCAGCATGACGGAATACGAGCAGTACTTC.

The CDR3 region is CSVGPGDTEQFF. Written as DNA, the CDR3 is TGCAGCGTTGGGCCCGGGGACACTGAGCAGTTCTTC. J is TRBJ2-1 and V is TRBV29-1; tentative D call: TRBD1 (6 bases). The CDR3 runs to 12 residues. The germline V gene has CDR1 SQVTM and CDR2 ANQGSEA. V lost 4 bases and J 9 bases, leaving 13 bases between the germline ends.

This clone was seen only once. The chain has TRBV5-6 and TRBJ2-7; TRBD2 is a possible D gene (5 bases). V shed 4 bases and J shed 4 bases, with 18 bases lying between them. The CDR3 is made up of 15 amino acids. Germline CDR1 and CDR2: SGHDT and YYEEEE. The CDR3 region is CASSAPSGGEYEQYF. The CDR3 nucleotides are TGTGCCAGCAGCGCACCTTCGGGTGGGGAGTACGAGCAGTACTTC.

The V gene is TRBV7-9, the J gene TRBJ2-2, with D perhaps matching TRBD2 (5 bases). Germline V gene lookup returns CDR1 SEHNR and CDR2 FQNEAQ (reference sequence). CDR3 length: 13 amino acids. V was cut by 3 bases and J by 7 bases, with 9 bases left in between. This chain's CDR3 is CASSFIDYGELFF. CDR3 bases: TGTGCCAGCAGCTTCATCGACTACGGGGAGCTGTTTTTT.

The chain uses TRBV11-3 and TRBJ1-1; TRBD1 agrees at 10 bases. Germline V CDR1 and CDR2: SGHNT, YENEEA. V lost 5 bases and J lost 5; bases outside the gene matches: 8. The CDR3 has 15 amino acids. The CDR3 is CASSRGTGEVTEAFF. The CDR3 nucleotides are TGTGCCAGCAGCAGAGGGACAGGGGAGGTTACTGAAGCTTTCTTT.

The chain couples TRBV27 to TRBJ1-2, with D perhaps TRBD1 (5 bases). This CDR3 contains 12 residues. Trimming pared 4 bases from V and 7 bases from J, leaving 10 bases between. Looked up from germline, CDR1 is MNHEY and CDR2 is SMNVEV (reference sequence). CDR3 residues: CASSSWDAGYTF. The CDR3 bases are TGTGCCAGCAGTTCCTGGGACGCTGGCTACACCTTC.

V is TRBV4-1 and J is TRBJ1-5; D might be TRBD1 (5 bases). CDR1 and CDR2 from the germline V gene are MGHRA and YSYEKL. Trimming removed 3 bases at V and 2 bases at J, with 14 bases between. The length of the CDR3 is 16 residues. CDR3 in DNA: TGCGCCAGCAGCCACTTGGAATTAGGGGGCAATCAGCCCCAGCATTTT. Protein sequence: CASSHLELGGNQPQHF.

This chain uses TRBV5-1 with TRBJ2-7; tentative D call: TRBD2 (6 bases). Germline CDR1 SGHRS, CDR2 YFSETQ. The CDR3 runs to 15 residues. V lost 0 bases to trimming and J lost 4 bases, with 14 bases between them. CDR3 protein: CASSLEAGLYYEQYF. CDR3 nucleotide sequence: TGCGCCAGCAGCTTGGAGGCGGGACTTTATTACGAGCAGTACTTC.

The chain is built from TRBV19 and TRBJ2-7; perhaps D is TRBD1 or TRBD2 (5 bases each). Germline values: CDR1 LNHDA, CDR2 SQIVND (reference sequence). This CDR3 is 12 amino acids long. Trimming pared 2 bases from V and 6 bases from J, leaving 8 bases between. The CDR3 DNA reads as TGTGCCAGTAGTATAATGAGGGGCGAGCAGTACTTC. This encodes CASSIMRGEQYF.

This clone was counted between two and nine times. CDR3: CASKGSRENQPQHF. In DNA, the CDR3 is TGTGCCAGCAAAGGATCCAGGGAAAATCAGCCCCAGCATTTT. V and J are TRBV6-5 and TRBJ1-5; D might be TRBD1 (5 bases). There are 14 residues in the CDR3. V shed 7 bases and J shed 4 bases, with 14 bases lying between them. The V gene's germline CDR1 is MNHEY and CDR2 SVGAGI.

The genes are TRBV6-5 and TRBJ1-3, with TRBD1 as a possible D gene (5 bases). Germline CDR1 and CDR2: MNHEY and SVGAGI. The CDR3 loop spans 15 amino acids. V was shortened by 0 bases and J by 7 bases, with 13 bases between the two germline ends. CDR3 residues: CASSYSIARGNTIYF. DNA of the CDR3: TGTGCCAGCAGTTACTCGATAGCCCGGGGGAACACCATATATTTT.

This CDR3 reads CASSPPDGGTIYF. The CDR3 bases are TGTGCCAGCAGTCCTCCGGACGGAGGCACCATATATTTT. The chain joins TRBV6-5 to TRBJ1-3; unclear D gene. CDR3 length: 13 amino acids. CDR1 MNHEY and CDR2 SVGAGI come from the germline V gene. The V end lost 5 bases, the J end lost 9 bases, and 14 bases lay between the germline ends.

The rearrangement uses TRBV5-1 and TRBJ2-7; TRBD1 aligns across 8 bases. Germline CDR1 reads SGHRS; CDR2 reads YFSETQ. The CDR3 is 15 amino acids. Trimming at V came to 0 bases and at J to 1 base, leaving 3 bases not matched to a gene. CDR3 sequence (DNA): TGCGCCAGCAGCTTGGGGACAGGGCCTTCCTACGAGCAGTACTTC. Its translation: CASSLGTGPSYEQYF.

The chain employs TRBV5-1 and TRBJ2-2, with D unresolved. The CDR3 sequence is 14 residues long. Trimming took 0 bases from V and 4 from J, leaving 7 bases between them. Per germline, CDR1 SGHRS and CDR2 YFSETQ. The CDR3 here is CASSLGPGTGELFF. The CDR3 nucleotides are TGCGCCAGCAGCTTGGGGCCTGGCACCGGGGAGCTGTTTTTT.

This CDR3 is CASNQREGPTYNEQFF. The CDR3 region has the DNA TGTGCCAGCAACCAGCGGGAGGGCCCCACCTACAATGAGCAGTTCTTC. This sequence joins TRBV2 and TRBJ2-1, with 10 bases identical to TRBD2. Trimming at V came to 7 bases and at J to 2 bases, leaving 8 bases not matched to a gene. Germline V gives CDR1 SNHLY, CDR2 FYNNEI. The CDR3 runs to 16 residues.

The chain has TRBV9 and TRBJ1-1; D is ambiguous. The CDR3 is 14 residues long. Germline assignment: CDR1 SGDLS and CDR2 YYNGEE. V was clipped by 0 bases and J by 1 base, with 7 bases between them. This CDR3 is CASSVGEENTEAFF. CDR3 in DNA: TGTGCCAGCAGCGTAGGGGAAGAGAACACTGAAGCTTTCTTT.

The chain employs TRBV30 and TRBJ1-1; possible D gene TRBD1, 6 bases. Germline V gene sequence: CDR1 GTSNPN, CDR2 SVGIG (reference sequence). Trimming took off 8 bases at V and 0 bases at J, with 22 bases between the two ends. The CDR3 totals 16 residues. Here the CDR3 reads CAGVHRDFIMNTEAFF. The CDR3 bases are TGTGCCGGAGTTCACAGGGATTTCATCATGAACACTGAAGCTTTCTTT.

The rearrangement links TRBV21-1 to TRBJ1-2; whether TRBD1, the table's D call, matches the DNA was not checked. TRBV21-1 has pseudogene status. CDR3 length equals 16 residues. CDR3 nucleotides: TGTGCCAGCAGCAAAGGTAAGGGACAGGCTAACTATGGCTACACCTTC. As protein: CASSKGKGQANYGYTF.

This chain connects TRBV5-1 to TRBJ1-2, with D tentatively TRBD1 (5 bases). The CDR3 totals 16 residues. V dropped 4 bases and J dropped 7 bases, with 23 bases sitting between them. CDR1 is SGHRS and CDR2 is YFSETQ in the germline V gene. CDR3 bases: TGCGCCAGCAGCATGGGACTGCTTGGAATAGGGTTTGGCTACACCTTC. It encodes CASSMGLLGIGFGYTF.

V is TRBV9 and J is TRBJ1-4, with D unresolved. CDR3 length equals 13 residues. With 0 bases removed from V and 7 bases from J, the gap between germline ends came to 7 bases. Germline-derived CDR1 and CDR2 are SGDLS and YYNGEE. Written as DNA, the CDR3 is TGTGCCAGCAGCGTAGCGTCAGGTGAAAAACTGTTTTTT. It is translated as CASSVASGEKLFF.

The chain carries TRBV6-5 and TRBJ1-2; D is undetermined. Germline V gives CDR1 MNHEY, CDR2 SVGAGI. This CDR3 has 15 amino acids. V gave up 0 bases and J gave up 6 bases, with 14 bases separating them. The CDR3 sequence: CASSYSRRLGNGYTF. The CDR3 DNA reads TGTGCCAGCAGTTACTCGAGGCGGTTAGGTAATGGCTACACCTTC.

V and J are TRBV27 and TRBJ2-7; 9 bases match TRBD1. CDR1 is MNHEY and CDR2 is SMNVEV in the germline V gene (reference sequence). The CDR3 is made up of 14 amino acids. V was pared by 5 bases and J by 3 bases, with 5 bases of the junction left unmatched. The chain's CDR3 is CASSALGQGYEQYF. The CDR3 DNA sequence: TGTGCCAGCAGTGCCCTGGGACAGGGCTACGAGCAGTACTTC.

The genes are TRBV9 and TRBJ1-5; no clear D. This CDR3 is 15 amino acids long. Trimming took 0 bases from V and 7 from J, leaving 14 bases between them. The germline CDR1 and CDR2 sequences are SGDLS and YYNGEE. The CDR3 region is CASSVEGIPSQPQHF. The CDR3 nucleotides read TGTGCCAGCAGCGTAGAAGGGATTCCGTCGCAGCCCCAGCATTTT.

The chain couples TRBV5-1 to TRBJ1-1, with a weak D call TRBD1 (5 bases). Per the germline V gene, CDR1 is SGHRS and CDR2 is YFSETQ. The length of the CDR3 is 14 residues. Trimming stripped 7 bases from V and 0 bases from J, with 13 bases between. The CDR3 sequence: CASYRDAMNTEAFF. CDR3 in DNA: TGCGCCAGCTACCGGGACGCCATGAACACTGAAGCTTTCTTT.

This clone was counted a few times. The chain combines TRBV7-9 with TRBJ1-5; maybe TRBD1 (5 bases). Germline loops: CDR1 SEHNR, CDR2 FQNEAQ (reference sequence). Trimming pared 0 bases from V and 1 base from J, leaving 13 bases between. CDR3 length: 17 amino acids. The CDR3 bases are TGTGCCAGCAGCTTAGCGGGGACGGGACGGAGCAATCAGCCCCAGCATTTT. It yields the protein CASSLAGTGRSNQPQHF.

Of note for this clone: This same CDR3 is encoded by further DNA sequences in the sample. The chain employs TRBV28 and TRBJ2-6; D not resolved. The germline gives CDR1 MDHEN, CDR2 SYDVKM. The V end was cut by 6 bases, the J end by 0 bases, with 3 bases between. The CDR3 sequence is 13 residues long. CDR3 sequence (DNA): TGTGCCAGCAGGATCTCTGGGGCCAACGTCCTGACTTTC. Translation: CASRISGANVLTF.